Listed below are T cell receptor beta chains from one sample, sequenced in a study of chemoradiotherapy in HPV16-positive cancers. Repertoires were generated with immunoSEQ multiplex PCR, while TCRdb's copy carries only in-frame clones and drops some. The table has several hundred clones, roughly 90% seen once. Here the sequenced sample was tumor tissue, taken from a patient who underwent chemoradiotherapy. Every receptor here comes from a human donor with HPV-associated anogenital cancer. The CDR3 runs from the conserved cysteine through the conserved F or W. The order of the fields is V gene, J gene, D gene, CDR3 protein, CDR3 DNA. The D gene is left open where the match is weak.

v_call: TRBV5-6; j_call: TRBJ1-1; d_call: TRBD1; cdr3_aa: CASRFTGGSEAFF; cdr3_nt: TGTGCCAGCAGATTCACAGGGGGCTCTGAAGCTTTCTTT
v_call: TRBV30; j_call: TRBJ1-1; d_call: -; cdr3_aa: CAWSLPVNTEAFF; cdr3_nt: TGTGCCTGGAGCCTCCCGGTGAACACTGAAGCTTTCTTT
v_call: TRBV19; j_call: TRBJ1-4; d_call: TRBD1; cdr3_aa: CASSIGTGYEKLFF; cdr3_nt: TGTGCCAGTAGTATCGGGACAGGGTACGAAAAACTGTTTTTT
v_call: TRBV7-9; j_call: TRBJ2-3; d_call: -; cdr3_aa: CAESKLEEDTQYF; cdr3_nt: TGTGCCGAGTCCAAGCTGGAAGAAGATACGCAGTATTTT
v_call: TRBV6-4; j_call: TRBJ2-3; d_call: -; cdr3_aa: CASSDGGGTDTQYF; cdr3_nt: TGTGCCAGCAGTGACGGGGGAGGCACAGATACGCAGTATTTT
v_call: TRBV5-1; j_call: TRBJ1-3; d_call: -; cdr3_aa: CASSLEAAGNTIYF; cdr3_nt: TGCGCCAGCAGCTTGGAGGCAGCTGGAAACACCATATATTTT
v_call: TRBV6-5; j_call: TRBJ2-7; d_call: -; cdr3_aa: CASTLGPGREQYF; cdr3_nt: TGTGCCAGCACCCTGGGCCCAGGCCGCGAGCAGTACTTC
v_call: TRBV7-3; j_call: TRBJ2-7; d_call: TRBD1; cdr3_aa: CASRNGTGNLREQYF; cdr3_nt: TGTGCCAGCAGGAACGGGACAGGGAATTTACGGGAGCAGTACTTC
v_call: TRBV5-1; j_call: TRBJ2-7; d_call: TRBD2; cdr3_aa: CASSGGDAYEQYF; cdr3_nt: TGCGCCAGCAGCGGGGGGGATGCCTACGAGCAGTACTTC
v_call: TRBV9; j_call: TRBJ2-1; d_call: TRBD2; cdr3_aa: CASSVSGTQNEQFF; cdr3_nt: TGTGCCAGCAGCGTTAGCGGGACTCAGAATGAGCAGTTCTTC
v_call: TRBV6-1; j_call: TRBJ2-1; d_call: TRBD2; cdr3_aa: CASSAGGGSYNEQFF; cdr3_nt: TGTGCCAGCAGTGCGGGGGGGGGCTCCTACAATGAGCAGTTCTTC
v_call: TRBV15; j_call: TRBJ1-6; d_call: -; cdr3_aa: CATSRDREGNSPLHF; cdr3_nt: TGTGCCACCAGCAGAGATAGGGAGGGGAATTCACCCCTCCACTTT
v_call: TRBV28; j_call: TRBJ2-3; d_call: -; cdr3_aa: CASLPGGRTDTQYF; cdr3_nt: TGTGCCAGCCTCCCCGGGGGCCGGACAGATACGCAGTATTTT
v_call: TRBV6-5; j_call: TRBJ2-7; d_call: -; cdr3_aa: CASRTGLAQQYF; cdr3_nt: TGTGCCAGCAGGACAGGTCTAGCGCAGCAGTACTTC
v_call: TRBV4-1; j_call: TRBJ1-3; d_call: -; cdr3_aa: CASSQGGQANTIYF; cdr3_nt: TGCGCCAGCAGCCAAGGAGGGCAGGCGAACACCATATATTTT
v_call: TRBV28; j_call: TRBJ2-1; d_call: -; cdr3_aa: CASSSLMGLSYNEQFF; cdr3_nt: TGTGCCAGCAGTTCCTTAATGGGGCTCTCCTACAATGAGCAGTTCTTC
v_call: TRBV4-3; j_call: TRBJ2-3; d_call: -; cdr3_aa: CASSQGGSSADTQYF; cdr3_nt: TGCGCCAGCAGCCAAGGTGGTAGTTCGGCAGATACGCAGTATTTT
v_call: TRBV11-3; j_call: TRBJ2-2; d_call: -; cdr3_aa: CASSLDGSNTGELFF; cdr3_nt: TGTGCCAGCAGCTTAGATGGCAGCAACACCGGGGAGCTGTTTTTT